This is a list of T cell receptor beta chains from one sample in a study of graft-versus-host responses after intestinal transplantation. The antigens of these receptors remain unknown. The repertoire was sequenced with immunoSEQ multiplex PCR; TCRdb's copy has only in-frame clones and lacks some. The sample lists about 31,000 clones; roughly 83% were seen once. Sample: unstimulated CD8+ T cells sorted from spleen or lymph node cells, taken before intestinal transplant. These TCRs come from a human donor who received an intestinal transplant. CDR3s include the opening cysteine and the closing phenylalanine or tryptophan. Fields, in order: D gene, CDR3 length, clone size, V gene, J gene, CDR3 protein, CDR3 DNA. The D gene is left open where the match is weak. Rows give clone size only sometimes, using once, few, many, or a class for an expanded clone.

d_gene: TRBD2
len: 16
abundance: -
v_gene: TRBV4-1
j_gene: TRBJ2-7
CDR3aa: CASSPQGGLARYEQYF
CDR3nt: TGCGCCAGCAGCCCCCAGGGCGGACTAGCACGGTACGAGCAGTACTTC

d_gene: -
len: 13
abundance: -
v_gene: TRBV7-9
j_gene: TRBJ2-7
CDR3aa: CASSDISVYEQYF
CDR3nt: TGTGCCAGCAGCGACATTTCCGTTTACGAGCAGTACTTC

d_gene: -
len: 13
abundance: -
v_gene: TRBV7-9
j_gene: TRBJ2-7
CDR3aa: CASSLLGAYEQYF
CDR3nt: TGTGCCAGCAGCTTACTCGGAGCCTACGAGCAGTACTTC

d_gene: TRBD2
len: 14
abundance: once
v_gene: TRBV6-5
j_gene: TRBJ2-5
CDR3aa: CASSRLAGVETQYF
CDR3nt: TGTGCCAGCAGTAGACTAGCGGGAGTAGAGACCCAGTACTTC

d_gene: TRBD2
len: 14
abundance: -
v_gene: TRBV11-3
j_gene: TRBJ2-5
CDR3aa: CASSFGGGIETQYF
CDR3nt: TGTGCCAGCAGCTTTGGCGGGGGGATAGAGACCCAGTACTTC

d_gene: TRBD2
len: 12
abundance: once
v_gene: TRBV29-1
j_gene: TRBJ2-7
CDR3aa: CSAATSGYEQYF
CDR3nt: TGCAGCGCTGCGACTAGCGGCTACGAGCAGTACTTC

d_gene: -
len: 14
abundance: -
v_gene: TRBV6-5
j_gene: TRBJ2-3
CDR3aa: CASSSSRGTDTQYF
CDR3nt: TGTGCCAGCAGTAGCTCTAGAGGCACAGATACGCAGTATTTT

d_gene: -
len: 15
abundance: few
v_gene: TRBV7-8
j_gene: TRBJ1-1
CDR3aa: CASSLTHNRVDGAFF
CDR3nt: TGTGCCAGCAGCTTAACCCATAACAGGGTTGACGGAGCTTTCTTT

d_gene: -
len: 15
abundance: -
v_gene: TRBV5-1
j_gene: TRBJ2-7
CDR3aa: CASSLAGAPSYEQYF
CDR3nt: TGCGCCAGCAGCTTGGCAGGGGCCCCTTCCTACGAGCAGTACTTC

d_gene: TRBD1
len: 16
abundance: -
v_gene: TRBV4-1
j_gene: TRBJ2-5
CDR3aa: CASSQGPTGTKETQYF
CDR3nt: TGCGCCAGCAGCCAAGGTCCGACAGGGACGAAAGAGACCCAGTACTTC

d_gene: TRBD1
len: 15
abundance: -
v_gene: TRBV7-9
j_gene: TRBJ1-1
CDR3aa: CASSLGTGVDTEAFF
CDR3nt: TGTGCCAGCAGCTTAGGGACAGGAGTCGACACTGAAGCTTTCTTT

d_gene: -
len: 13
abundance: -
v_gene: TRBV19
j_gene: TRBJ2-1
CDR3aa: CASSPGGWGEQFF
CDR3nt: TGTGCCAGTAGCCCCGGGGGTTGGGGTGAGCAGTTCTTC

d_gene: TRBD1
len: 14
abundance: medium-sized
v_gene: TRBV4-1
j_gene: TRBJ1-6
CDR3aa: CASSQAGGGSPLHF
CDR3nt: TGCGCCAGCAGCCAAGCAGGGGGCGGTTCACCCCTCCACTTT

d_gene: TRBD2
len: 15
abundance: -
v_gene: TRBV4-1
j_gene: TRBJ2-5
CDR3aa: CASSQAGGGQETQYF
CDR3nt: TGCGCCAGCAGCCAAGCGGGGGGGGGCCAAGAGACCCAGTACTTC

d_gene: -
len: 15
abundance: -
v_gene: TRBV4-1
j_gene: TRBJ2-3
CDR3aa: CASSQVDKSTDTQYF
CDR3nt: TGCGCCAGCAGCCAAGTGGACAAGAGCACAGATACGCAGTATTTT

d_gene: TRBD1
len: 16
abundance: medium-sized
v_gene: TRBV5-4
j_gene: TRBJ2-2
CDR3aa: CASSLSGTGATGELFF
CDR3nt: TGTGCCAGCAGCTTGAGTGGGACAGGAGCCACCGGGGAGCTGTTTTTT

d_gene: -
len: 14
abundance: once
v_gene: TRBV5-1
j_gene: TRBJ2-2
CDR3aa: CASSFPTGSGELFF
CDR3nt: TGCGCCAGCAGCTTCCCCACGGGGAGCGGGGAGCTGTTTTTT

d_gene: TRBD1
len: 14
abundance: -
v_gene: TRBV27
j_gene: TRBJ2-7
CDR3aa: CASSPYRGLYEQYF
CDR3nt: TGTGCCAGCAGTCCGTACAGGGGGCTCTACGAGCAGTACTTC

d_gene: -
len: 17
abundance: -
v_gene: TRBV2
j_gene: TRBJ1-1
CDR3aa: CASSGVQGKQMNTEAFF
CDR3nt: TGTGCCAGCAGTGGGGTGCAGGGCAAGCAGATGAACACTGAAGCTTTCTTT

d_gene: -
len: 12
abundance: -
v_gene: TRBV9
j_gene: TRBJ2-7
CDR3aa: CASSVGSSEQYF
CDR3nt: TGTGCCAGCAGCGTAGGAAGTAGCGAGCAGTACTTC

d_gene: -
len: 16
abundance: -
v_gene: TRBV4-1
j_gene: TRBJ2-7
CDR3aa: CASSQEEGRKAYEQYF
CDR3nt: TGCGCCAGCAGCCAAGAGGAGGGACGTAAAGCCTACGAGCAGTACTTC

d_gene: -
len: 16
abundance: -
v_gene: TRBV15
j_gene: TRBJ2-7
CDR3aa: CATSRGRPTNYYEQYF
CDR3nt: TGTGCCACCAGCAGAGGCCGGCCGACTAACTACTACGAGCAGTACTTC

d_gene: TRBD2
len: 16
abundance: -
v_gene: TRBV15
j_gene: TRBJ2-1
CDR3aa: CATSRGSGRALHEQFF
CDR3nt: TGTGCCACCAGCAGGGGTAGCGGGAGGGCCTTACATGAGCAGTTCTTC

d_gene: -
len: 13
abundance: few
v_gene: TRBV5-6
j_gene: TRBJ1-2
CDR3aa: CASSLVGDYGYTF
CDR3nt: TGTGCCAGCAGCTTGGTGGGAGACTATGGCTACACCTTC

d_gene: TRBD1
len: 16
abundance: -
v_gene: TRBV7-9
j_gene: TRBJ2-1
CDR3aa: CASSSSGGRMDNEQFF
CDR3nt: TGTGCCAGCAGCTCCTCAGGGGGCAGAATGGACAATGAGCAGTTCTTC

d_gene: TRBD2
len: 15
abundance: -
v_gene: TRBV19
j_gene: TRBJ2-1
CDR3aa: CASSIGAGGLDEQFF
CDR3nt: TGTGCCAGTAGTATAGGGGCGGGGGGGCTCGATGAGCAGTTCTTC

d_gene: TRBD1
len: 13
abundance: -
v_gene: TRBV19
j_gene: TRBJ1-2
CDR3aa: CASSMGTVYGYTF
CDR3nt: TGTGCCAGTAGTATGGGGACAGTCTATGGCTACACCTTC

d_gene: -
len: 15
abundance: -
v_gene: TRBV6-5
j_gene: TRBJ2-7
CDR3aa: CASSYSGSGPYEQYF
CDR3nt: TGTGCCAGCAGTTACTCGGGGAGTGGCCCCTACGAGCAGTACTTC

d_gene: TRBD2
len: 18
abundance: -
v_gene: TRBV7-9
j_gene: TRBJ2-1
CDR3aa: CASSLAGTGTSRYNEQFF
CDR3nt: TGTGCCAGCAGCTTAGCAGGGACCGGGACTAGTAGGTACAATGAGCAGTTCTTC

d_gene: TRBD2
len: 14
abundance: -
v_gene: TRBV6-1
j_gene: TRBJ2-7
CDR3aa: CASSERGGTYEQYF
CDR3nt: TGTGCCAGCTCCGAGCGGGGGGGTACCTACGAGCAGTACTTC

d_gene: TRBD2
len: 17
abundance: -
v_gene: TRBV4-1
j_gene: TRBJ2-1
CDR3aa: CASSPGTSGKSYNEQFF
CDR3nt: TGCGCCAGCAGCCCGGGGACTAGCGGGAAATCCTACAATGAGCAGTTCTTC

d_gene: TRBD1
len: 14
abundance: -
v_gene: TRBV5-8
j_gene: TRBJ2-1
CDR3aa: CALRWDRIYNEQFF
CDR3nt: TGTGCCCTACGGTGGGACAGGATTTACAATGAGCAGTTCTTC

d_gene: -
len: 14
abundance: -
v_gene: TRBV5-1
j_gene: TRBJ2-7
CDR3aa: CASSFAGRSNEQYF
CDR3nt: TGCGCCAGCAGCTTTGCAGGGCGAAGTAACGAGCAGTACTTC

d_gene: TRBD1
len: 15
abundance: -
v_gene: TRBV18
j_gene: TRBJ2-7
CDR3aa: CASTSGTGPYYEQYF
CDR3nt: TGTGCCAGCACTTCCGGGACAGGGCCGTACTACGAGCAGTACTTC

d_gene: TRBD2
len: 17
abundance: once
v_gene: TRBV7-9
j_gene: TRBJ2-1
CDR3aa: CASSHTTRSGGANEQFF
CDR3nt: TGTGCCAGCAGCCATACGACACGTAGCGGGGGGGCAAATGAGCAGTTCTTC

d_gene: -
len: 13
abundance: -
v_gene: TRBV28
j_gene: TRBJ2-1
CDR3aa: CASSPASYNEQFF
CDR3nt: TGTGCCAGCAGCCCCGCGTCCTACAATGAGCAGTTCTTC

d_gene: -
len: 12
abundance: -
v_gene: TRBV7-9
j_gene: TRBJ1-3
CDR3aa: CASSADVVAIYF
CDR3nt: TGTGCCAGCAGCGCGGATGTGGTCGCCATATATTTT

d_gene: -
len: 15
abundance: -
v_gene: TRBV19
j_gene: TRBJ2-1
CDR3aa: CASSITTYSYNEQFF
CDR3nt: TGTGCCAGTAGTATCACCACCTACTCCTACAATGAGCAGTTCTTC

d_gene: -
len: 16
abundance: -
v_gene: TRBV23-1
j_gene: TRBJ1-5
CDR3aa: CASSQQTGLGNQPQHF
CDR3nt: TGCGCCAGCAGTCAACAGACAGGTCTGGGAAATCAGCCCCAGCATTTT

d_gene: TRBD2
len: 17
abundance: -
v_gene: TRBV4-1
j_gene: TRBJ2-2
CDR3aa: CASSHGGLARLTGELFF
CDR3nt: TGCGCCAGCAGCCACGGGGGACTAGCGAGACTGACCGGGGAGCTGTTTTTT

d_gene: TRBD1
len: 17
abundance: -
v_gene: TRBV27
j_gene: TRBJ1-1
CDR3aa: CASSALWGGTVNTEAFF
CDR3nt: TGTGCCAGCAGTGCATTGTGGGGCGGGACAGTGAACACTGAAGCTTTCTTT

d_gene: -
len: 13
abundance: -
v_gene: TRBV5-6
j_gene: TRBJ2-1
CDR3aa: CASSLILEAEQFF
CDR3nt: TGTGCCAGCAGCCTAATCCTGGAGGCTGAGCAGTTCTTC

d_gene: TRBD1
len: 16
abundance: -
v_gene: TRBV4-1
j_gene: TRBJ1-5
CDR3aa: CASSQGQGAGGQPQHF
CDR3nt: TGCGCCAGCAGCCAAGGCCAGGGGGCTGGCGGGCAGCCCCAGCATTTT

d_gene: TRBD2
len: 17
abundance: -
v_gene: TRBV10-2
j_gene: TRBJ2-1
CDR3aa: CASSVGLAGYLTNEQFF
CDR3nt: TGCGCCAGCAGTGTCGGACTAGCGGGCTATTTAACTAATGAGCAGTTCTTC

d_gene: TRBD1
len: 15
abundance: -
v_gene: TRBV4-1
j_gene: TRBJ1-4
CDR3aa: CASSHGTGGGEKLFF
CDR3nt: TGCGCCAGCAGCCACGGGACAGGGGGTGGTGAAAAACTGTTTTTT

d_gene: TRBD2
len: 15
abundance: -
v_gene: TRBV27
j_gene: TRBJ2-7
CDR3aa: CASSQNSGDLYEQYF
CDR3nt: TGTGCCAGCAGCCAGAATAGCGGGGACCTCTACGAGCAGTACTTC

d_gene: TRBD1
len: 19
abundance: -
v_gene: TRBV10-3
j_gene: TRBJ2-3
CDR3aa: CAISDIMSGTGEDTDTQYF
CDR3nt: TGTGCCATCAGTGATATAATGTCAGGGACAGGGGAGGACACAGATACGCAGTATTTT